Sequencing of this T cell receptor (beta chain) was carried out in a study of cytomegalovirus exposure and HLA in healthy donors. Whole-study context: From HLA-typed donors, an early data release held around 80 million unique TCRs.

Healthy bone marrow donors supplied every sample. After removal of 2 bases from V and 5 bases from J, the junction contained 6 bases not matched to a gene. The length of the CDR3 is 15 residues. Germline V gene data show CDR1 as MGHRA and CDR2 as YSYEKL. This clone was observed a handful of times. The PCR ran on 60 Vbeta and 13 Jbeta primers. Original handling: As a later analysis found, there were 70 million to 100 million unique TCR beta chains, of which roughly 11 million were shared. Produced via immunoSEQ multiplex PCR; TCRdb's table is partial and in-frame only. The D gene and trimming were derived from the DNA, and the V and J assignments and clone size from that table. The sample shows about 82,000 clones, around three fifths of them seen only once.

Sequencing was done on a sample of PBMCs. The TCR was taken from a woman in her thirties or forties in good health and CMV-seropositive. V is TRBV4-1 and J is TRBJ2-1; the match to TRBD1 covers 7 bases. The CDR3 sequence is CASSQPQQGNNEQFF. As DNA, the CDR3 is TGCGCCAGCAGCCAACCCCAACAGGGGAACAATGAGCAGTTCTTC.